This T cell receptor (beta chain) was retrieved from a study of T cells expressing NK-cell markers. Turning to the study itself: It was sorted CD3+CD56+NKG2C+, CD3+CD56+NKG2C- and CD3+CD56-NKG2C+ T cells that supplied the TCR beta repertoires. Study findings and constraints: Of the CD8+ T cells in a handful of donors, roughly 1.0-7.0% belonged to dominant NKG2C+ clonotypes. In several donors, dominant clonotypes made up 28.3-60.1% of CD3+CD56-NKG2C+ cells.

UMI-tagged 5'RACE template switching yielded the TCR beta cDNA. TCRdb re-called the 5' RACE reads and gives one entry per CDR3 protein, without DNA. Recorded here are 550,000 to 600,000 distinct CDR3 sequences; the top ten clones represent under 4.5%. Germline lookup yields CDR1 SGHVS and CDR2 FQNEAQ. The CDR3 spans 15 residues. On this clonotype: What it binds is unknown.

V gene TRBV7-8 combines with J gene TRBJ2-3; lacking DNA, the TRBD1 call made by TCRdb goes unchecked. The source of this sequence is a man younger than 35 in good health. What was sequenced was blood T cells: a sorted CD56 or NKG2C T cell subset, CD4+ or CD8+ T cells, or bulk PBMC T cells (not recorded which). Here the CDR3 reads CASSLGGQLTDTQYF.